This TCR beta chain was captured in a study of patients and donors after allogeneic stem cell transplantation (dated by TCRdb to 2019 to 2021). From its cysteine to its phenylalanine, the CDR3 spans 18 amino acids. Kept here is only the CDR3 DNA, which spans 54 bases and is read in frame from base 1. Trimming takes 0 bases from V and 0 bases from J, and the germline ends sit 15 bases apart. From a lookup of the germline V gene (reference sequence), CDR1 and CDR2 are SGHKS and YYEKEE. This clonotype was seen a few times. Its antigen remains unidentified. Base qualities were left out, and no much larger clone turns up one base away. Libraries were prepared through RT-PCR. For sequencing, a NextSeq 550 was employed. TCRdb reworked the public reads: Q25 trimming with fastp, MiXCR clone assembly, productive beta chains retained. Every distinct CDR3 protein forms one entry, paired with its most common genes and DNA. The sample profile shows 200,000 to 250,000 distinct CDR3 sequences; approximately 14% of them were found once. The top ten constitute 11% of the sample.

The clonotype comes from a human donor who was either an allogeneic HSCT recipient or a stem cell or donor lymphocyte infusion donor (not recorded which). It is not recorded whose cells these are; they may come from a transplant donor. The rearrangement joined TRBV5-5 to TRBJ1-4; the D gene is not confidently resolved. Input material: blood, either unsorted or a sorted T cell fraction (not recorded which). This receptor carries the CDR3 CASSLDLGNYATNEKLFF. The nucleotide sequence is TGTGCCAGCAGCTTGGATCTCGGCAACTATGCAACTAATGAAAAACTGTTTTTT.